These 6 T cell receptor beta chains share one sample of origin, sequenced in a study of response to subunit inactivated influenza vaccine. TCRdb reanalysed the RT-PCR reads using MiXCR and keeps one entry per CDR3 protein. The data show 500,000 to 550,000 distinct CDR3 sequences, 6% to 9% seen once. Material: PBMCs from blood, obtained less than 30 months after vaccination. These receptors originate from a man between 50 and 70 years old who received an inactivated influenza vaccine.

The chain combines TRBV19 with TRBJ2-7, with TRBD2 matching over 8 bases. V lost 3 bases, J lost 3 bases, and 4 bases stayed unmatched. The CDR3 extends over 14 amino acids. The germline V gene has CDR1 LNHDA and CDR2 SQIVND (reference sequence). The DNA for the CDR3 is TGTGCCAGTAGTATTAGCGGGACAAACTACGAGCAGTACTTC. This translates into CASSISGTNYEQYF.

This clonotype showed up many times. The rearrangement uses TRBV29-1 and TRBJ2-3; 8 nucleotides agree with TRBD1. The CDR3 has 14 residues. The germline gives CDR1 SQVTM, CDR2 ANQGSEA. The V segment lost 6 bases and the J segment 2 bases; nucleotides outside the gene matches: 7. CDR3 amino acids: CSVSQGAVTDTQYF. CDR3 bases: TGCAGCGTGTCTCAGGGGGCGGTCACAGATACGCAGTATTTT.

The V and J genes are TRBV9 and TRBJ1-1; D gene uncertain. V lost 0 bases, J lost 7 bases, and 10 bases lay in between. This CDR3 has 13 residues. Germline loops: CDR1 SGDLS, CDR2 YYNGEE. CDR3 sequence (DNA): TGTGCCAGCAGCGTAGTTCGTAGCGTTGAAGCTTTCTTT. This encodes CASSVVRSVEAFF.

The V call is TRBV28, the J call TRBJ1-6; D gene uncertain. The V and J ends lost 6 bases and 9 bases respectively, with 9 bases between them. The CDR3 length is 12 residues. Germline lookup yields CDR1 MDHEN and CDR2 SYDVKM. The CDR3, as DNA: TGTGCCAGCAGCCTTATTAGTTCACCCCTCCACTTT. It translates to CASSLISSPLHF.

The chain couples TRBV28 to TRBJ2-7; D is undetermined. There are 10 residues in the CDR3. Germline V lookup: CDR1 MDHEN, CDR2 SYDVKM. The germline V and J ends were trimmed by 4 bases and 6 bases, with 4 bases remaining between them. As DNA, the CDR3 is TGTGCCAGCAGTTCCCGCGAGCAGTACTTC. Its translation: CASSSREQYF.

This chain connects TRBV6-1 to TRBJ2-7; D call uncertain. Germline V lookup: CDR1 MNHNS, CDR2 SASEGT. V was cut by 0 bases and J by 5 bases, with 14 bases left in between. The CDR3 loop spans 15 amino acids. The CDR3 spells CASSEAEWAGNEQYF. DNA for the CDR3: TGTGCCAGCAGTGAAGCGGAGTGGGCCGGCAACGAGCAGTACTTC.